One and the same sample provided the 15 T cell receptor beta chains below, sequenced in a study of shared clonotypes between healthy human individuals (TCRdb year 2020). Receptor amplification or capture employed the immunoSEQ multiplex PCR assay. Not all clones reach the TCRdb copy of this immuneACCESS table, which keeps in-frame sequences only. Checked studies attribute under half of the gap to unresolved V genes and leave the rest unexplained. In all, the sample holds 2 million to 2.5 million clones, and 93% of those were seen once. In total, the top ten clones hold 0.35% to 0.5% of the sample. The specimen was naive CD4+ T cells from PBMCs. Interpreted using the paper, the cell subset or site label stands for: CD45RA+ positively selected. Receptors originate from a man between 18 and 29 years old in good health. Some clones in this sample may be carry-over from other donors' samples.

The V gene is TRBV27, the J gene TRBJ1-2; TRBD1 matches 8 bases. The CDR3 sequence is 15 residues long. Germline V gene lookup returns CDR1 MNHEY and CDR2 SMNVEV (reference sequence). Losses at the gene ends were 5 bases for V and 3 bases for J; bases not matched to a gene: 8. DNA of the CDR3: TGTGCCAGCAGTCCTGGACAGGGCACTTACTATGGCTACACCTTC. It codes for CASSPGQGTYYGYTF.

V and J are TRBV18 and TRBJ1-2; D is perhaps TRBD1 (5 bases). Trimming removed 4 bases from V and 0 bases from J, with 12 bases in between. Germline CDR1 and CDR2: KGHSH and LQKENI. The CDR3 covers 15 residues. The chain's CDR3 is CASSRTTVANYGYTF. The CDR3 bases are TGTGCCAGCTCACGTACGACAGTAGCTAACTATGGCTACACCTTC. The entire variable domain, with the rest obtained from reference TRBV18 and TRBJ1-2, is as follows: NAGVMQNPRHLVRRRGQEARLRCSPMKGHSHVYWYRQLPEEGLKFMVYLQKENIIDESGMPKERFSAEFPKEGPSILRIQQVVRGDSAAYFCASSRTTVANYGYTFGSGTRLTVV.

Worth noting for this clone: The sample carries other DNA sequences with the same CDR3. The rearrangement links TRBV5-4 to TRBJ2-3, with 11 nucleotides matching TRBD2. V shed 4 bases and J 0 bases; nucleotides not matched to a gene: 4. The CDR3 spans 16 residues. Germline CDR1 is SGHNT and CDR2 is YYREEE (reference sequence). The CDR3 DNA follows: TGTGCCAGCAGCCCGGGGACTAGCGGTAGCACAGATACGCAGTATTTT. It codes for CASSPGTSGSTDTQYF.

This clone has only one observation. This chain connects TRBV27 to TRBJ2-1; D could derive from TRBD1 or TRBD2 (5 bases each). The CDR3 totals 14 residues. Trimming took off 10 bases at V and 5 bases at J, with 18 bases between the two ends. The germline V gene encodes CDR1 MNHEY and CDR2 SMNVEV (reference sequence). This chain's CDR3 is CATISRDEHNEQFF. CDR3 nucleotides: TGTGCCACCATTTCCCGGGACGAACACAATGAGCAGTTCTTC.

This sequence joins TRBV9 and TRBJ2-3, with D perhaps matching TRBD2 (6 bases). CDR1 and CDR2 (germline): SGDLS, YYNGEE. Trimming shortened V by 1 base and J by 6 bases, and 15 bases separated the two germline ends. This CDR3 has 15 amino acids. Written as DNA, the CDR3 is TGTGCCAGCAGCGTATCGACTAGTTCTGGGGATACGCAGTATTTT. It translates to CASSVSTSSGDTQYF.

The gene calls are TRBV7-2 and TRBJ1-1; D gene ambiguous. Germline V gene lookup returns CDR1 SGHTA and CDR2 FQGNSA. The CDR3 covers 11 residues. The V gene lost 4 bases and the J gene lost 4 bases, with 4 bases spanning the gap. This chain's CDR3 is CASSSGTEAFF. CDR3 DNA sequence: TGTGCCAGCAGCTCGGGCACTGAAGCTTTCTTT.

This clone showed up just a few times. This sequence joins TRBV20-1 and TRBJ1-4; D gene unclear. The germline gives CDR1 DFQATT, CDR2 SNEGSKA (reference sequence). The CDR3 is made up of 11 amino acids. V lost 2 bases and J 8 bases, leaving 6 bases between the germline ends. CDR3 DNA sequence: TGCAGTGCTAGAAGGAACGAAAAACTGTTTTTT. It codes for CSARRNEKLFF.

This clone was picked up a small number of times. CDR3 sequence: CSVETADGYTF. The CDR3 DNA is TGCAGCGTGGAAACGGCGGATGGCTACACCTTC. This chain connects TRBV29-1 to TRBJ1-2; D is uncertain. The CDR3 is 11 residues long. Germline V gene lookup returns CDR1 SQVTM and CDR2 ANQGSEA. The V gene lost 6 bases and the J gene lost 6 bases, with 11 bases spanning the gap.

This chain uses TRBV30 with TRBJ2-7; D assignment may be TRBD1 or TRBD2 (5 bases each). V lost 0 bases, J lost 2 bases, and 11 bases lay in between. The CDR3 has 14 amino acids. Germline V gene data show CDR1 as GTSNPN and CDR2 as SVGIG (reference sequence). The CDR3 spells CAWSVLVGPYEQYF. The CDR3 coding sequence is TGTGCCTGGAGTGTACTTGTGGGACCCTACGAGCAGTACTTC. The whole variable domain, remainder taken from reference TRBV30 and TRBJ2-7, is SQTIHQWPATLVQPVGSPLSLECTVEGTSNPNLYWYRQAAGRGLQLLFYSVGIGQISSEVPQNLSASRPQDRQFILSSKKLLLSDSGFYLCAWSVLVGPYEQYFGPGTRLTVT.

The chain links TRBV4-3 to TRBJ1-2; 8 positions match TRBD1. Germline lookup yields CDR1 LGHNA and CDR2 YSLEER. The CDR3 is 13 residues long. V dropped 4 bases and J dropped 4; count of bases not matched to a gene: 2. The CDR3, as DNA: TGCGCCAGCAGCCGCGGGACAGGCTATGGCTACACCTTC. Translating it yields CASSRGTGYGYTF.

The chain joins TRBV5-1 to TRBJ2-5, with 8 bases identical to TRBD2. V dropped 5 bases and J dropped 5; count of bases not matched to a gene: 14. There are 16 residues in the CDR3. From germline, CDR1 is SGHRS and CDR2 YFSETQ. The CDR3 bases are TGCGCCAGCAGTTTAAACGGGAGGGCTATCGGGGAGACCCAGTACTTC. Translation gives CASSLNGRAIGETQYF.

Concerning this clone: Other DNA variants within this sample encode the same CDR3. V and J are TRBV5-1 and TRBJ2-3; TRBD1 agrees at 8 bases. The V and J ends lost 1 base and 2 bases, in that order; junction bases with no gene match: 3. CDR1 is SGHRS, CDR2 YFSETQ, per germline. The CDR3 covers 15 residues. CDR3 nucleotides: TGCGCCAGCAGCTTGACAGGGGGTAACACAGATACGCAGTATTTT. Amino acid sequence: CASSLTGGNTDTQYF.

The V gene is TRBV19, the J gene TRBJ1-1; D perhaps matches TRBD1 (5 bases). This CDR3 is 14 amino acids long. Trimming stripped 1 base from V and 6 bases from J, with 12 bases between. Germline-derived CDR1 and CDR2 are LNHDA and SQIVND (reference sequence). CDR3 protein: CASSIVRGSAEAFF. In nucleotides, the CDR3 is TGTGCCAGTAGTATAGTAAGGGGTAGCGCTGAAGCTTTCTTT.

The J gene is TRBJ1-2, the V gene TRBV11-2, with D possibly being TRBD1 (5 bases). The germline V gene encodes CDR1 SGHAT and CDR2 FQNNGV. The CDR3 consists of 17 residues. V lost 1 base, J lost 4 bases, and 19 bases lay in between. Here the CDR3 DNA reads TGTGCCAGCAGCTTAGTTTTAGGGCAGGGCAGTACCTATGGCTACACCTTC. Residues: CASSLVLGQGSTYGYTF.

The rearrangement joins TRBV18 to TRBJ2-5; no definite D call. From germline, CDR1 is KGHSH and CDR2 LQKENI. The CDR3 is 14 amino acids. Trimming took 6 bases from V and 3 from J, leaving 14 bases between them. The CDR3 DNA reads TGTGCCAGCTCCAAGGTAGGGTCAGAAGAGACCCAGTACTTC. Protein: CASSKVGSEETQYF.